The following is a TCR beta chain sequence with its context. The data stem from a study of shared clonotypes between healthy human individuals. Study background: Aged 18 to 49, the donors were a couple of women and a few men.

V was cut by 6 bases and J by 0 bases, with 16 bases left in between. The germline V gene has CDR1 MNHEY and CDR2 SMNVEV (reference sequence). CDR3 length equals 16 residues. Researchers divided each subset's genomic DNA evenly across several immunoSEQ plates. Here immunoSEQ multiplex PCR was the method, and the copy in TCRdb shows in-frame clones only, minus some. This table has fewer than 850,000 clones, 80% to 95% appearing once. Both CD45RO+ cells and CCR7-negative CD45RA+ TemRA cells were combined to make up CD8 memory. The TCR comes from a man aged 18 to 30 in good health. Some clones in this sample may be carry-over from other donors' samples. The rearrangement links TRBV27 to TRBJ2-3; D not resolved. Sample: memory CD8+ T cells from PBMCs. The sample's subset: CD45RO+ cells pooled with CCR7-negative TemRA cells. The CDR3 here is CASSLGRTPSTDTQYF. CDR3 DNA sequence: TGTGCCAGCAGCCTCGGCAGGACCCCTAGCACAGATACGCAGTATTTT.